This TCR beta chain was documented in a study of Graves' ophthalmopathy and Graves' hyperthyroidism. Study results and caveats: Appearing in blood as well were most expanded thyroid clonotypes above 0.001 frequency.

Stable hyperthyroidism was defined by absence of ophthalmopathy within 18 months of follow-up. New diagnoses, under 2 months' duration, and ages 18 to 65 characterized the hyperthyroidism patients. It was on clinical symptoms, serum thyroxine, TRAb, thyroid ultrasound and orbital computed tomography that diagnosis relied. In regard to this clonotype: The antigen remains unidentified.

The TCR beta CDR3 regions underwent amplification from RNA transcripts. First-round RT-PCR used HTBI primers; second-round multiplex PCR followed. From the multiplex PCR reads, TCRdb called clonotypes with MiXCR, one entry per CDR3 protein. This sample carries about 400,000 distinct CDR3 sequences, around 20% of them seen once, and the ten largest clones take roughly 3%. This receptor was obtained from a woman under 30 with stable Graves' hyperthyroidism. Sequencing was carried out using peripheral blood.

CDR3 region: CACNPIGVRASYEQYF. The CDR3 nucleotides are TGTGCCTGCAACCCAATCGGGGTCAGGGCCTCCTACGAGCAGTACTTC. The chain carries TRBV11-2 and TRBJ2-7, with D perhaps matching TRBD1 or TRBD2 (5 bases each). CDR3 length equals 16 residues. Germline V gene lookup returns CDR1 SGHAT and CDR2 FQNNGV. The V end lost 11 bases, the J end lost 0 bases, and 23 bases lay between the germline ends.